A single sample gave rise to the 17 T cell receptor beta chains below, sequenced in a study of human versus mouse CDR3 diversity and MHC coevolution. Measured with immunoSEQ multiplex PCR; TCRdb has only the in-frame clones, and not every one. Of tens of thousands of clones in the sample, just under 95% are singletons; the top ten hold 18%. The sequencing sample was made of naive CD4+ T cells from blood. Indicated subset: CD45RO-negative CD62L-positive naive CD4 T cells. The receptors come from a person between 55 and 70 years old in good health.

The rearrangement joins TRBV6-6 to TRBJ2-1; 8 bases map to TRBD2. The ends lost 9 bases at V and 3 bases at J; junction bases unmatched: 7. The V gene's germline CDR1 is MNHNY and CDR2 SVGAGI (reference sequence). The length of the CDR3 is 14 residues. CDR3: CASVAGLRYNEQFF. The CDR3 coding sequence is TGTGCCAGTGTAGCGGGATTACGCTACAATGAGCAGTTCTTC.

This clone was observed once. The chain uses TRBV4-1 and TRBJ2-5, with TRBD2 identical over 12 bases. J was trimmed by 5 bases and V by 0 bases; bases with no gene match: 7. This CDR3 spans 17 amino acids. Germline CDR1 and CDR2: MGHRA and YSYEKL. The CDR3 DNA reads TGCGCCAGCAGCCAAGAAAGGCTAGCGGGAGGGAGGGAGACCCAGTACTTC. This translates into CASSQERLAGGRETQYF.

J is TRBJ2-3 and V is TRBV27; a possible D gene is TRBD1 (6 bases). The CDR3 extends over 14 amino acids. Trimming removed 5 bases from V and 5 bases from J, with 14 bases in between. Germline CDR1 and CDR2: MNHEY and SMNVEV (reference sequence). In nucleotides, the CDR3 is TGTGCCAGCAGTGGGCCAGGGGTAAGAGATACGCAGTATTTT. Its protein product is CASSGPGVRDTQYF.

This clone appeared once. The chain has TRBV19 and TRBJ2-6; D unclear. Trimming took 1 base from V and 0 from J, leaving 13 bases between them. The CDR3 extends over 18 amino acids. Germline V gene lookup returns CDR1 LNHDA and CDR2 SQIVND (reference sequence). The CDR3 region is CASSIVGSGNSGANVLTF. The CDR3 region has the DNA TGTGCCAGTAGTATAGTTGGGTCAGGCAACTCTGGGGCCAACGTCCTGACTTTC.

This clone was detected once. The rearrangement joins TRBV25-1 to TRBJ2-7; 11 nucleotides line up with TRBD2. Germline loops: CDR1 MGHDK, CDR2 SYGVNS. J was trimmed by 9 bases and V by 6 bases; bases with no gene match: 10. The CDR3 runs to 14 residues. CDR3: CASRAGLAEGGQYF. The DNA of the CDR3 is TGTGCCAGCAGGGCGGGACTAGCGGAGGGAGGGCAGTACTTC.

The CDR3 is CASTLGQTLGYGYTF. CDR3 sequence (DNA): TGTGCCAGCACCTTGGGACAGACTCTAGGCTATGGCTACACCTTC. V is TRBV2 and J is TRBJ1-2; 7 bases agree with TRBD1. This CDR3 spans 15 amino acids. V was pared by 7 bases and J by 4 bases, with 12 bases of the junction left unmatched. Germline V gene sequence: CDR1 SNHLY, CDR2 FYNNEI.

This chain connects TRBV6-1 to TRBJ2-5; D gene unclear. CDR1 is MNHNS and CDR2 is SASEGT in the germline V gene. V lost 1 base to trimming and J lost 0 bases, with 3 bases between them. The CDR3 runs to 13 residues. CDR3 sequence (DNA): TGTGCCAGCAGTGAAGTATACCAAGAGACCCAGTACTTC. Protein sequence: CASSEVYQETQYF.

The chain combines TRBV9 with TRBJ2-6; 9 bases align to TRBD1. With 1 base clipped from V and 4 bases from J, the junction kept 6 bases outside the gene matches. From germline, CDR1 is SGDLS and CDR2 YYNGEE. The CDR3 is 17 residues long. The CDR3 protein is CASSVRRTGDGANVLTF. CDR3 nucleotide sequence: TGTGCCAGCAGCGTAAGGAGGACAGGGGACGGGGCCAACGTCCTGACTTTC.

This clone showed up just once. V is TRBV5-1 and J is TRBJ2-3; possible D gene TRBD1, 5 bases. Trimming pared 0 bases from V and 4 bases from J, leaving 9 bases between. The CDR3 length is 14 residues. Germline V lookup: CDR1 SGHRS, CDR2 YFSETQ. Here the CDR3 reads CASSLVSGPDTQYF. The CDR3 DNA is TGCGCCAGCAGCTTGGTATCAGGGCCAGATACGCAGTATTTT.

V and J are TRBV9 and TRBJ2-1, with TRBD1 matching 7 bases. From germline, CDR1 is SGDLS and CDR2 YYNGEE. The CDR3 runs 13 residues. Germline trimming cut 0 bases from V and 13 bases from J; bases unmatched to any gene: 7. The CDR3 loop reads CASSVESRDRQFF. The CDR3 DNA reads as TGTGCCAGCAGCGTAGAATCCCGGGACAGACAGTTCTTC.

Comment on this clone: The junction and the germline gene differ at one end; a read error may be behind it. Other nucleotide sequences from this sample produce the same CDR3. The V call is TRBV5-1, the J call TRBJ2-5, with D maybe TRBD2 (6 bases). CDR3 size: 16 residues. In germline, CDR1 is SGHRS, CDR2 YFSETQ. The CDR3 spells CASSLVYNPTGETQYF. The CDR3 nucleotides read TGCGCCAGCAGCTTAGTCTACAATCCCACGGGGGAGACCCAATACTTC.

The chain has TRBV6-1 and TRBJ2-7; D might be TRBD1 (5 bases). Trimming stripped 4 bases from V and 6 bases from J, with 16 bases between. The CDR3 covers 14 residues. CDR1 is MNHNS and CDR2 is SASEGT in the germline V gene. The CDR3 is CASSAYRSPGEQYF. CDR3 in DNA: TGTGCCAGCAGTGCCTACAGGTCCCCAGGCGAGCAGTACTTC.

The chain links TRBV29-1 to TRBJ2-3, with 10 bases that match TRBD2. The CDR3 covers 15 residues. V was pared by 1 base and J by 4 bases, with 5 bases of the junction left unmatched. Germline CDR1 SQVTM, CDR2 ANQGSEA. This CDR3 is CSVEGLAGVSDTQYF. The CDR3, as DNA: TGCAGCGTTGAAGGGCTAGCGGGAGTCTCAGATACGCAGTATTTT.

The rearrangement joins TRBV15 to TRBJ1-1, with D perhaps matching TRBD1 (5 bases). The CDR3 spans 13 residues. Germline V gene sequence: CDR1 LNHNV, CDR2 YYDKDF (reference sequence). V was cut by 4 bases and J by 4 bases, with 10 bases left in between. The CDR3: CATSMEGLTEAFF. CDR3 DNA sequence: TGTGCCACCAGCATGGAGGGACTCACTGAAGCTTTCTTT.

V gene TRBV29-1 combines with J gene TRBJ1-1, with a possible D match to TRBD1 (6 bases). Germline CDR1 is SQVTM and CDR2 is ANQGSEA. V lost 8 bases to trimming and J lost 3 bases, with 16 bases between them. This CDR3 has 13 amino acids. The CDR3 sequence is CSSRSGGDTEAFF. As DNA, the CDR3 is TGCAGCTCTCGTTCGGGGGGCGACACTGAAGCTTTCTTT.

The chain couples TRBV6-1 to TRBJ1-2; D gene unclear. V shed 1 base and J shed 8 bases, with 8 bases lying between them. Germline values: CDR1 MNHNS, CDR2 SASEGT. This CDR3 has 12 amino acids. Written as DNA, the CDR3 is TGTGCCAGCAGTGAAGACGCGGGCGGCTACACCTTC. Translating it yields CASSEDAGGYTF.

V is TRBV10-2 and J is TRBJ2-1; 11 bases line up with TRBD2. Germline V gene data show CDR1 as WSHSY and CDR2 as SAAADI. J gave up 6 bases and V 7 bases, and 5 bases lay outside the gene matches. The CDR3 is 14 amino acids. CDR3 nucleotides: TGCGCCAGCAATGGACTAGCGGGTTTCAATGAGCAGTTCTTC. Encoded protein: CASNGLAGFNEQFF.